This T cell receptor beta chain originates from a study of shared clonotypes between healthy human individuals. Study findings and constraints: Owing to a small donor count, the genetic and exposure-history diversity represented was limited. Compared with clonotypes that all four donors shared, non-shared clonotypes had lower generation probabilities.

Produced via immunoSEQ multiplex PCR; TCRdb's table is partial and in-frame only. The data contain around 2.3 million clones, roughly 95% of them singletons. This CDR3 is 16 amino acids long. V lost 5 bases and J lost 5; bases outside the gene matches: 14. Germline V gene data show CDR1 as SEHNR and CDR2 as FQNEAQ (reference sequence). In regard to this clone: The antigen is undetermined.

Naive CD45RA+ and memory CD45RA-negative subsets were split from CD4+ cells. The sequence was collected from a man between 18 and 35 years old in good health. Sample: naive CD4+ T cells sorted from blood. The subset: CD45RA+ positively selected. V is TRBV7-9 and J is TRBJ2-5; TRBD2 matches 7 bases. The CDR3: CASSPLPGEGVETQYF. The CDR3 nucleotides are TGTGCCAGCAGCCCCCTTCCCGGGGAGGGCGTGGAGACCCAGTACTTC. Combining the CDR3 with reference TRBV7-9 and TRBJ2-5 gives the whole variable domain DTGVSQNPRHKITKRGQNVTFRCDPISEHNRLYWYRQTLGQGPEFLTYFQNEAQLEKSRLLSDRFSAERPKGSFSTLEIQRTEQGDSAMYLCASSPLPGEGVETQYFGPGTRLLVL.